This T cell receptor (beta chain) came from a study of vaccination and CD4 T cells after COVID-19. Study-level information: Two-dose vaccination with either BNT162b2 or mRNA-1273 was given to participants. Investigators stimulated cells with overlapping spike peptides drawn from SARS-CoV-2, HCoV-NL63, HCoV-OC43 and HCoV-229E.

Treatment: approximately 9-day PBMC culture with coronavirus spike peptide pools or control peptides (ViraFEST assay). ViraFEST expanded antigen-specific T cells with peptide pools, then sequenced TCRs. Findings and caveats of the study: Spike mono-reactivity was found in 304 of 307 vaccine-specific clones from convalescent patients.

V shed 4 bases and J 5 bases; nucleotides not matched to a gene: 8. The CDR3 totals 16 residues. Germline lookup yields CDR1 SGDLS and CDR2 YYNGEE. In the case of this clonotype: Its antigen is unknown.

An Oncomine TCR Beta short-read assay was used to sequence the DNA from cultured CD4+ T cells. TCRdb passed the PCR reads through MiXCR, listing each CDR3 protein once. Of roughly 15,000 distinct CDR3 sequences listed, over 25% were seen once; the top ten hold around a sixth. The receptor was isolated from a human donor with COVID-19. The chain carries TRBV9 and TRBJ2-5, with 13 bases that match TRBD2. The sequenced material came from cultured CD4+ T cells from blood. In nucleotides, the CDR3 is TGTGCCAGCAGCCCGACTAGCGGGGGGTTGTCGGAGACCCAGTACTTC. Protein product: CASSPTSGGLSETQYF.